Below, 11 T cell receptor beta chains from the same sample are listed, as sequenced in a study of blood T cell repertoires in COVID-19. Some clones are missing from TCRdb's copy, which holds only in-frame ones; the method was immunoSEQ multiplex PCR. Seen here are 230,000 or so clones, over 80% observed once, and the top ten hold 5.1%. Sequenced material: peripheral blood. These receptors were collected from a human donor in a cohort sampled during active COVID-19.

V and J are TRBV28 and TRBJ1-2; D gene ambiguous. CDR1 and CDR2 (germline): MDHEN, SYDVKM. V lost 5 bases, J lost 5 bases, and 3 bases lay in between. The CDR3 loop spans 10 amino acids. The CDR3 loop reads CASSRYGYTF. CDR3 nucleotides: TGTGCCAGCAGTCGGTATGGCTACACCTTC.

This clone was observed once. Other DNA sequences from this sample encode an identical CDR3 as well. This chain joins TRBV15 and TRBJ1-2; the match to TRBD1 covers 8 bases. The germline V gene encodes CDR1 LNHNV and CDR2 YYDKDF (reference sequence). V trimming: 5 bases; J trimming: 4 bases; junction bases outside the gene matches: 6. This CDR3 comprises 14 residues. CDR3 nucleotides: TGTGCCACCAGCTCTTCGACAGGGGCCTATGGCTACACCTTC. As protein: CATSSSTGAYGYTF.

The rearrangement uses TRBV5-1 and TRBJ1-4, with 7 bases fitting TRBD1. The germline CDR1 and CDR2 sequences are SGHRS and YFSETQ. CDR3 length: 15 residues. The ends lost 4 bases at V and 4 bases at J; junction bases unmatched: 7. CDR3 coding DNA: TGCGCCAGCAGCAGAGACAGGGACTTTAATGAAAAACTGTTTTTT. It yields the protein CASSRDRDFNEKLFF.

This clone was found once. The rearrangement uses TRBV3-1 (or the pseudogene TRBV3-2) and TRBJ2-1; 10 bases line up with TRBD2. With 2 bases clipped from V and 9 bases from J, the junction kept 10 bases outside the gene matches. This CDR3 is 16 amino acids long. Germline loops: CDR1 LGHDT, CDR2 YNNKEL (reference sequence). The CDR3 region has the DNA TGTGCCAGCAGCCAAAGTGCCAGCGGGAGGGCCGGTGAGCAGTTCTTC. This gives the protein CASSQSASGRAGEQFF.

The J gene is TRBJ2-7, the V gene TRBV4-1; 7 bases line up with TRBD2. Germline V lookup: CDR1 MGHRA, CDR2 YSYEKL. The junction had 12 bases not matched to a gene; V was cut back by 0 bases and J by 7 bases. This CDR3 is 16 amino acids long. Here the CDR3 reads CASSQDQVAGLLEQYF. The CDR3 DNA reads TGCGCCAGCAGCCAAGATCAGGTAGCGGGCCTTCTGGAGCAGTACTTC.

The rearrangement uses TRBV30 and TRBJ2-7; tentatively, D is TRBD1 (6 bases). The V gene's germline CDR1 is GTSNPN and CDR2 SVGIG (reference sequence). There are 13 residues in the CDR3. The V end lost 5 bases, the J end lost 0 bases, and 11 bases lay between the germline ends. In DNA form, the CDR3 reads TGTGCCTGGGGGGACATCCCCTCCTACGAGCAGTACTTC. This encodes CAWGDIPSYEQYF.

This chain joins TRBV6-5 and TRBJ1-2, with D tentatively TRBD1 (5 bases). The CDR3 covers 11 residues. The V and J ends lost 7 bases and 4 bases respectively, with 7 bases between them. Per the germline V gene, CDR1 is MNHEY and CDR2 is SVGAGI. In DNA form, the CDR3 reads TGTGCCAGCATGGGGGGCTATGGCTACACCTTC. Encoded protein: CASMGGYGYTF.

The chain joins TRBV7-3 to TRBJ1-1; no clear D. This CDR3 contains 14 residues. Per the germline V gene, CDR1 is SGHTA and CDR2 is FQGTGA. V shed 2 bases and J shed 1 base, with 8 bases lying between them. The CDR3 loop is CASSLSGGNTEAFF. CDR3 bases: TGTGCCAGCAGCTTATCGGGAGGGAACACTGAAGCTTTCTTT.

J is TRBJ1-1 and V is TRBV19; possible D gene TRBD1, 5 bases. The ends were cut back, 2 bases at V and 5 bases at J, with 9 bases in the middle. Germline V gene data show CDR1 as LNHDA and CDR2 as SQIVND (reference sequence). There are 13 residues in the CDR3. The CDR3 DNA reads TGTGCCAGTAGTATAAAAAAGGGGACTGAAGCTTTCTTT. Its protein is CASSIKKGTEAFF.

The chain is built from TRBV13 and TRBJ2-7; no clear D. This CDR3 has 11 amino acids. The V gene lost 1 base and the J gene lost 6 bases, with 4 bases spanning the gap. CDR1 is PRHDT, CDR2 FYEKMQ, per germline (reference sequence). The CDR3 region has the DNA TGTGCCAGCAGCTTAGTTCGCGAGCAGTACTTC. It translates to CASSLVREQYF.

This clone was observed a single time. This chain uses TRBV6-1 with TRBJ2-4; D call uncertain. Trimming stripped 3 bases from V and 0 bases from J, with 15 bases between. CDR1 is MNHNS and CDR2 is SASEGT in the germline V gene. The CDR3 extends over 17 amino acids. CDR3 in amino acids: CASSEVAGGQAKNIQYF. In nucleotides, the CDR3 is TGTGCCAGCAGTGAGGTTGCCGGCGGCCAAGCCAAAAACATTCAGTACTTC.